The 18 T cell receptor beta chains reported below all come from one sample, sequenced in a study of cytomegalovirus exposure and HLA in healthy donors. Vbeta (60) and Jbeta (13) primers were used in the PCR. Method: immunoSEQ multiplex PCR; TCRdb's copy keeps in-frame clones and lacks some. Among around 82,000 clones, more than 60% were seen once, and the ten largest hold 4.5% to 7%. The sequencing input was PBMCs. The receptors derive from a male donor in good health and CMV-seropositive.

The chain employs TRBV4-3 and TRBJ2-5, with 7 bases fitting TRBD2. Judging by the DNA end, TRBJ2-7 fits better; the J call may be wrong. This CDR3 contains 13 residues. CDR1 and CDR2 (germline): LGHNA, YSLEER. In DNA form, the CDR3 reads TGCGCCAGCAGCCTTCAGCGGGGCGTCGAGCAGTACTTC. Translated: CASSLQRGVEQYF.

This clone occurred a few times. This sequence joins TRBV27 and TRBJ2-7, with TRBD1 matching 10 bases. The V gene's germline CDR1 is MNHEY and CDR2 SMNVEV (reference sequence). The CDR3 loop spans 18 amino acids. V dropped 10 bases and J dropped 0; count of bases not matched to a gene: 18. In DNA, the CDR3 is TGTGCCACCAGAGCGGGGACAGGGGCCCCCCTGGGCTCCTACGAGCAGTACTTC. Residues: CATRAGTGAPLGSYEQYF.

The chain recombines TRBV2 with TRBJ1-4; 8 bases fit TRBD1. With V trimmed by 4 bases and J by 10 bases, 8 bases remained unmatched. The CDR3 sequence is 14 residues long. Germline lookup yields CDR1 SNHLY and CDR2 FYNNEI. The CDR3 loop reads CASSGMTGAGKLFF. Written as DNA, the CDR3 is TGTGCCAGCAGTGGGATGACAGGGGCGGGAAAACTGTTTTTT.

This chain links TRBV7-3 with TRBJ2-1; D is unclear. Looked up from germline, CDR1 is SGHTA and CDR2 is FQGTGA. Trimming took off 5 bases at V and 0 bases at J, with 8 bases between the two ends. There are 14 residues in the CDR3. In nucleotides, the CDR3 is TGTGCCAGCAGCCCAGATCCCTCCTACAATGAGCAGTTCTTC. It is translated as CASSPDPSYNEQFF. The complete variable domain, with remaining parts taken from reference TRBV7-3 and TRBJ2-1, reads GAGVSQTPSNKVTEKGKYVELRCDPISGHTALYWYRQSLGQGPEFLIYFQGTGAADDSGLPNDRFFAVRPEGSVSTLKIQRTERGDSAVYLCASSPDPSYNEQFFGPGTRLTVL.

The V and J genes are TRBV5-1 and TRBJ2-1, with D unresolved. Between the trimmed V and J ends, which lost 0 bases and 3 bases, there was a span of 7 bases. The CDR3 contains 14 residues. Germline CDR1 and CDR2: SGHRS and YFSETQ. CDR3 in DNA: TGCGCCAGCAGCTTGGATAGTTACTACAATGAGCAGTTCTTC. The encoded protein is CASSLDSYYNEQFF.

The chain links TRBV28 to TRBJ2-5, with TRBD2 matching 8 bases. J lost 1 base, V lost 4 bases, and 2 bases had no gene match. Looked up from germline, CDR1 is MDHEN and CDR2 is SYDVKM. The CDR3 covers 14 residues. The CDR3 DNA reads TGTGCCAGCAGTTCGGGGACTAGCCAAGAGACCCAGTACTTC. Translated: CASSSGTSQETQYF.

The V gene is TRBV4-1, the J gene TRBJ1-1; D gene ambiguous. Germline V CDR1 and CDR2: MGHRA, YSYEKL. V shed 1 base and J shed 1 base, with 13 bases lying between them. The CDR3 spans 16 residues. The DNA for the CDR3 is TGCGCCAGCAGCCAAGGGCCGTCGCGGAAGAACACTGAAGCTTTCTTT. Amino acid sequence: CASSQGPSRKNTEAFF.

The CDR3 protein is CASSNQGSEQYF. The CDR3 DNA reads as TGTGCCAGCAGTAACCAGGGGAGCGAGCAGTACTTC. The V call is TRBV2, the J call TRBJ2-7, with D perhaps matching TRBD1 (6 bases). V lost 5 bases and J 6 bases, leaving 11 bases between the germline ends. The CDR3 covers 12 residues. The germline V gene encodes CDR1 SNHLY and CDR2 FYNNEI.

The chain employs TRBV7-9 and TRBJ2-7, with 9 nucleotides matching TRBD2. Per the germline V gene, CDR1 is SEHNR and CDR2 is FQNEAQ (reference sequence). This CDR3 contains 14 residues. V dropped 5 bases and J dropped 2; count of bases not matched to a gene: 4. DNA for the CDR3: TGTGCCAGCAGCCCGACTAGCGGAACCTACGAGCAGTACTTC. Residues: CASSPTSGTYEQYF.

CDR3 bases: TGCGCCAGCAGCCAATACCAGGACATAACGGGTACTAATAGCAATCAGCCCCAGCATTTT. Amino acid sequence: CASSQYQDITGTNSNQPQHF. The chain employs TRBV4-1 and TRBJ1-5; tentatively, D is TRBD1 (5 bases). This CDR3 has 20 amino acids. Trimming left V 2 bases short and J 0 bases short, with 23 bases between. Germline V CDR1 and CDR2: MGHRA, YSYEKL.

The chain uses TRBV7-2 and TRBJ1-2; D not resolved. Germline V gene lookup returns CDR1 SGHTA and CDR2 FQGNSA. The ends were cut back, 3 bases at V and 7 bases at J, with 12 bases in the middle. The CDR3 spans 13 residues. The CDR3 DNA is TGTGCCAGCAGCTTGTCCGGGGAGATTGGCTACACCTTC. This gives the protein CASSLSGEIGYTF. The full variable domain, completed using reference TRBV7-2 and TRBJ1-2, is GAGVSQSPSNKVTEKGKDVELRCDPISGHTALYWYRQSLGQGLEFLIYFQGNSAPDKSGLPSDRFSAERTGGSVSTLTIQRTQQEDSAVYLCASSLSGEIGYTFGSGTRLTVV.

The V gene is TRBV30, the J gene TRBJ2-1; 10 bases line up with TRBD2. The CDR3 sequence is 16 residues long. J gave up 6 bases and V 2 bases, and 10 bases lay outside the gene matches. Germline lookup yields CDR1 GTSNPN and CDR2 SVGIG (reference sequence). In nucleotides, the CDR3 is TGTGCCTGGAGTCGATACAGCGGGAGGGAAGGCAATGAGCAGTTCTTC. Protein product: CAWSRYSGREGNEQFF.

The V and J genes are TRBV29-1 and TRBJ1-2; 8 bases fit TRBD1. J gave up 4 bases and V 5 bases, and 15 bases lay outside the gene matches. Germline CDR1 SQVTM, CDR2 ANQGSEA. The CDR3 runs 16 residues. The CDR3 nucleotides read TGCAGCGTTCCAAGCCATGAAGGACAGGGCTTCTATGGCTACACCTTC. Translating gives CSVPSHEGQGFYGYTF.

This rearrangement joins TRBV6-4 to TRBJ2-2; TRBD1 aligns across 8 bases. The CDR3 covers 13 residues. CDR1 MRHNA and CDR2 SNTAGT come from the germline V gene. Trimming cost V 6 bases and J 5 bases; bases outside gene matches: 2. The CDR3 bases are TGTGCCAGCAGAAGACAGGGGACCGGGGAGCTGTTTTTT. This sequence encodes CASRRQGTGELFF.

V and J are TRBV6-1 and TRBJ2-5, with D possibly being TRBD1 (5 bases). CDR1 and CDR2 from the germline V gene are MNHNS and SASEGT. The CDR3 is 13 residues long. Trimming cost V 7 bases and J 9 bases, with 18 bases left between them. DNA for the CDR3: TGTGCCAGCACCCCGACGACAGTTGGGGCCCAGTACTTC. It is translated as CASTPTTVGAQYF.

In its sample, this clone was seen many times. The chain uses TRBV4-1 and TRBJ2-6; TRBD2 agrees at 8 bases. CDR3 length: 19 residues. Per the germline V gene, CDR1 is MGHRA and CDR2 is YSYEKL. The V gene end was trimmed by 3 bases and the J gene end by 0 bases; junction bases not matched to a gene: 10. This chain's CDR3 is CASSHIGLADPSGANVLTF. CDR3 bases: TGCGCCAGCAGCCATATCGGACTAGCCGACCCCTCTGGGGCCAACGTCCTGACTTTC.

The CDR3 loop is CASSFTANVLTF. In nucleotides, the CDR3 is TGTGCCAGCAGTTTTACAGCCAACGTCCTGACTTTC. The rearrangement uses TRBV28 and TRBJ2-6; D unclear. The germline CDR1 and CDR2 sequences are MDHEN and SYDVKM. The CDR3 spans 12 residues. Trimming shortened V by 3 bases and J by 7 bases, and 4 bases separated the two germline ends.

The chain uses TRBV18 and TRBJ1-4; D not resolved. Germline CDR1 reads KGHSH; CDR2 reads LQKENI. Trimming left V 6 bases short and J 8 bases short, with 22 bases between. This CDR3 is built from 16 residues. DNA for the CDR3: TGTGCCAGCTCGACCGGGAACCTGATAATAGGGGAAAAACTGTTTTTT. Protein sequence: CASSTGNLIIGEKLFF.